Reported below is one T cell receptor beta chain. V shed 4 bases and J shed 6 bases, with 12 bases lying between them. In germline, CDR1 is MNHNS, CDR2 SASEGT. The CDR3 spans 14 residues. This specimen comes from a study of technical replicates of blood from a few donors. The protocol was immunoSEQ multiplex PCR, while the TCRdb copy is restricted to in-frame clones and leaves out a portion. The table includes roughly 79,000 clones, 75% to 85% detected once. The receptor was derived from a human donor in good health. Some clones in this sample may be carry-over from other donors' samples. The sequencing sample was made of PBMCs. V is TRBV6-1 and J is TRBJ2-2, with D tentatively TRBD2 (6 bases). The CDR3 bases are TGTGCCAGCAGTGGGCACGGGGAGGCCGGGGAGCTGTTTTTT. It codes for CASSGHGEAGELFF.